Listed here is a single T cell receptor (beta chain). Its target is unknown. This entry belongs to a study of T cell responses to AZD1222 COVID-19 vaccine. The CDR3 has 15 residues. J lost 4 bases, V lost 0 bases, and 4 bases had no gene match. CDR1 and CDR2 from the germline V gene are MNHEY and SVGAGI. Libraries were prepared by immunoSEQ multiplex PCR; TCRdb keeps only in-frame clonotypes and omits some of them. Of around 130,000 clones in the sample, 70% to 90% were seen once. Notes on the study in general: Donors, mostly white British, included more females; clonal diversity was possibly underestimated.

The rearrangement joins TRBV6-5 to TRBJ2-5; 8 bases map to TRBD1. Here the sequenced sample was peripheral blood, taken 28 days after the second AZD1222 dose. This TCR was recovered from an adult who received the AZD1222 COVID-19 vaccine. The CDR3 region is CASSYSWTGLETQYF. CDR3 DNA: TGTGCCAGCAGTTACTCATGGACAGGGCTAGAGACCCAGTACTTC.